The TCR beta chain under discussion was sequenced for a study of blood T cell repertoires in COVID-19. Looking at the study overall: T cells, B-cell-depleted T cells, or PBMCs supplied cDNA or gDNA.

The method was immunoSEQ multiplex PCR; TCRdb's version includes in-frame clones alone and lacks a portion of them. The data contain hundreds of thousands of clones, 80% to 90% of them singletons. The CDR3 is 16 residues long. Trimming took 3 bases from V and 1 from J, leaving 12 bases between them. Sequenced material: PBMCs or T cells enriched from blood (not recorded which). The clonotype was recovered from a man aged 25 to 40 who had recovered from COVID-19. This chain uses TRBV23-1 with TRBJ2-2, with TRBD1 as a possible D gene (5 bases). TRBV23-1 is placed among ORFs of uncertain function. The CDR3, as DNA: TGCGCCAGCAGTCACCGCGACAGCTTGAACACCGGGGAGCTGTTTTTT. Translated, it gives CASSHRDSLNTGELFF.